Each of the 28 T cell receptor beta chains below was sequenced from the same sample in a study of blood T cells in healthy people across ages. With a J-beta primer mix and a sample-barcoded 5' primer, a second PCR ran 7 to 11 cycles. Using its own MiXCR run on the 5' RACE reads, TCRdb lists one record per CDR3 protein. The sample contains about a million distinct CDR3 sequences, 40% to 60% of which appear only once. Sequencing was carried out using blood. These receptors were collected from a man between 25 and 39 years old in good health.

The rearrangement links TRBV29-1 to TRBJ2-5; no definite D call. The CDR3 contains 15 residues. V was pared by 5 bases and J by 2 bases, with 18 bases between. The germline V gene has CDR1 SQVTM and CDR2 ANQGSEA. CDR3: CSVPSYLRLQETQYF. CDR3 bases: TGCAGCGTTCCCTCCTATTTGCGTTTACAAGAGACCCAGTACTTC. The variable domain in full, with the rest retrieved from reference TRBV29-1 and TRBJ2-5, is SAVISQKPSRDICQRGTSLTIQCQVDSQVTMMFWYRQQPGQSLTLIATANQGSEATYESGFVIDKFPISRPNLTFSTLTVSNMSPEDSSIYLCSVPSYLRLQETQYFGPGTRLLVL.

The chain recombines TRBV29-1 with TRBJ2-2; 7 bases agree with TRBD2. V dropped 3 bases and J dropped 7; count of bases not matched to a gene: 2. CDR3 length equals 12 residues. In germline, CDR1 is SQVTM, CDR2 ANQGSEA. CDR3 protein: CSVEGGGGELFF. For the CDR3, the DNA is TGCAGCGTTGAGGGCGGGGGCGGGGAGCTGTTTTTT.

This clonotype was recorded a few times. This sequence joins TRBV7-2 and TRBJ1-5; unclear D gene. CDR1 is SGHTA and CDR2 is FQGNSA in the germline V gene. The CDR3 runs 13 residues. Trimming stripped 5 bases from V and 7 bases from J, with 12 bases between. CDR3 DNA: TGTGCCAGCAGCCCCTCCCCGGAACAGCCCCAGCATTTT. The encoded protein is CASSPSPEQPQHF.

This clonotype showed up just a few times. The chain joins TRBV29-1 to TRBJ1-4, with D unresolved. V was trimmed by 0 bases and J by 6 bases, leaving 14 bases between them. Germline CDR1 reads SQVTM; CDR2 reads ANQGSEA. CDR3 length: 15 amino acids. The DNA of the CDR3 is TGCAGCGTTGAAGATCTTCACAGTACGGATGAAAAACTGTTTTTT. Its protein is CSVEDLHSTDEKLFF. Drawing the rest from reference TRBV29-1 and TRBJ1-4, the complete variable domain is SAVISQKPSRDICQRGTSLTIQCQVDSQVTMMFWYRQQPGQSLTLIATANQGSEATYESGFVIDKFPISRPNLTFSTLTVSNMSPEDSSIYLCSVEDLHSTDEKLFFGSGTQLSVL.

The chain uses TRBV27 and TRBJ2-1; D not resolved. The CDR3 has 14 amino acids. Trimming shortened V by 3 bases and J by 6 bases, and 12 bases separated the two germline ends. From germline, CDR1 is MNHEY and CDR2 SMNVEV (reference sequence). In nucleotides, the CDR3 is TGTGCCAGCAGTTTTGGGCAGCCTCCCAATGAGCAGTTCTTC. Translated, it gives CASSFGQPPNEQFF.

The V gene is TRBV7-6, the J gene TRBJ1-2; TRBD1 agrees at 7 bases. The CDR3 is made up of 14 amino acids. The J segment lost 8 bases and the V segment lost 3 bases, leaving 9 bases of the junction unmatched. Looked up from germline, CDR1 is SGHVS and CDR2 is FNYEAQ. The CDR3 DNA reads as TGTGCCAGCAGCTTTATGACAGGGATAGAGGGCTACACCTTC. Encoded protein: CASSFMTGIEGYTF.

This rearrangement joins TRBV6-2 or TRBV6-3 to TRBJ1-5; TRBD1 might be the D (5 bases). V was pared by 6 bases and J by 0 bases, with 12 bases between. CDR1 and CDR2 (germline): MNHEY, SVGEGT. The CDR3 sequence is 15 residues long. The CDR3 reads CASSHTGHSNQPQHF. The CDR3 DNA reads as TGTGCCAGCAGCCACACAGGCCATAGCAATCAGCCCCAGCATTTT.

A few counts support this clonotype. DNA for the CDR3: TGTGCCAGCGGCATGGGGGCCTACGAGCAGTACTTC. The encoded protein is CASGMGAYEQYF. The chain carries TRBV3-1 and TRBJ2-7; either TRBD1 or TRBD2 may supply D (5 bases each). The CDR3 is made up of 12 amino acids. Trimming took 8 bases from V and 2 from J, leaving 10 bases between them. From germline, CDR1 is LGHDT and CDR2 YNNKEL (reference sequence).

The rearrangement links TRBV28 to TRBJ2-5, with 8 bases aligning to TRBD2. Germline V gene data show CDR1 as MDHEN and CDR2 as SYDVKM. V was pared by 8 bases and J by 11 bases, with 16 bases of the junction left unmatched. This CDR3 contains 14 residues. The CDR3 region has the DNA TGTGCCAGCGGCACTGGGCTAGCGGGCCGCGTGCAGTACTTC. It encodes CASGTGLAGRVQYF. The full variable domain, completed using reference TRBV28 and TRBJ2-5, is DVKVTQSSRYLVKRTGEKVFLECVQDMDHENMFWYRQDPGLGLRLIYFSYDVKMKEKGDIPEGYSVSREKKERFSLILESASTNQTSMYLCASGTGLAGRVQYFGPGTRLLVL.

This chain uses TRBV7-2 with TRBJ2-3, with 8 bases fitting TRBD2. Germline V lookup: CDR1 SGHTA, CDR2 FQGNSA. V lost 3 bases to trimming and J lost 9 bases; unmatched junction nucleotides: 17. The CDR3 length is 17 residues. The CDR3 region is CASSFGLAGGGPRTQYF. CDR3 sequence (DNA): TGTGCCAGCAGCTTCGGTCTAGCGGGCGGTGGGCCTAGGACGCAGTATTTT.

There are many counts of this clonotype. The chain recombines TRBV27 with TRBJ1-6; D is unclear. The V and J ends lost 2 bases and 8 bases respectively, with 10 bases between them. Germline assignment: CDR1 MNHEY and CDR2 SMNVEV (reference sequence). The CDR3 contains 14 residues. The CDR3: CASSLRVVDSPLHF. The CDR3 DNA sequence: TGTGCCAGCAGTTTAAGGGTTGTCGATTCACCCCTCCACTTT.

This clonotype was seen only once. The chain has TRBV25-1 and TRBJ2-6; no definite D call. The CDR3 has 16 residues. Germline loops: CDR1 MGHDK, CDR2 SYGVNS. Trimming left V 8 bases short and J 0 bases short, with 14 bases between. The CDR3 sequence: CASLETRSSGANVLTF. In nucleotides, the CDR3 is TGTGCCAGCCTAGAGACACGTAGCTCTGGGGCCAACGTCCTGACTTTC.

The rearrangement joins TRBV10-3 to TRBJ2-1, with D possibly being TRBD1 or TRBD2 (5 bases each). This CDR3 is 19 amino acids long. The ends were cut back, 0 bases at V and 5 bases at J, with 23 bases in the middle. Germline CDR1 reads ENHRY; CDR2 reads SYGVKD. The CDR3 bases are TGTGCCATCAGTGAGTCTCTTTTAGTTCGGACACGGAGGAACAATGAGCAGTTCTTC. It translates to CAISESLLVRTRRNNEQFF.

This rearrangement joins TRBV18 to TRBJ2-5; the D gene is possibly TRBD2 (5 bases). The V gene lost 1 base and the J gene lost 4 bases, with 7 bases spanning the gap. CDR1 is KGHSH, CDR2 LQKENI, per germline. This CDR3 has 13 amino acids. Written as DNA, the CDR3 is TGTGCCAGCTCACCACGGAGGACAGAGACCCAGTACTTC. Translated, it gives CASSPRRTETQYF.

In DNA, the CDR3 is TGTGCCAGCAGTTTATTCGCAGATTACAATGAGCAGTTCTTC. This translates into CASSLFADYNEQFF. This rearrangement joins TRBV28 to TRBJ2-1; D ambiguous. Trimming shortened V by 1 base and J by 4 bases, and 8 bases separated the two germline ends. CDR3 length equals 14 residues. CDR1 and CDR2 from the germline V gene are MDHEN and SYDVKM.

This clonotype was recorded a few times. This CDR3 reads CASSSRPEKLFF. DNA for the CDR3: TGTGCCAGCAGCTCCAGACCCGAAAAACTGTTTTTT. The rearrangement joins TRBV7-2 to TRBJ1-4; no definite D call. Germline CDR1 and CDR2: SGHTA and FQGNSA. This CDR3 spans 12 amino acids. V shed 4 bases and J shed 8 bases, with 8 bases lying between them.

This clonotype was observed a few times. The chain is built from TRBV10-3 and TRBJ2-5; D could derive from TRBD1 or TRBD2 (5 bases each). Germline V gives CDR1 ENHRY, CDR2 SYGVKD. The CDR3 covers 13 residues. V was trimmed by 7 bases and J by 2 bases, leaving 11 bases between them. This CDR3 reads CAIKGTEQETQYF. The CDR3 nucleotides read TGTGCCATCAAAGGGACGGAGCAAGAGACCCAGTACTTC.

This clonotype was detected only once. The gene calls are TRBV6-2 or TRBV6-3 and TRBJ2-4, with TRBD1 matching over 11 bases. The J call may be incorrect, as the DNA end agrees better with TRBJ2-5. Germline assignment: CDR1 MNHEY and CDR2 SVGEGT. The CDR3 contains 16 residues. The CDR3 loop is CASSYRGQGAVETQYF. CDR3 in DNA: TGTGCCAGCAGTTACAGAGGACAGGGGGCTGTCGAGACCCAGTACTTC.

A note on this clonotype: This may stem from a read error, because a much larger clone lies one nucleotide away. The V call is TRBV4-2, the J call TRBJ1-2; TRBD1 agrees at 7 bases. Germline V gives CDR1 LGHNA, CDR2 YNFKEQ. CDR3 length: 17 residues. V gave up 0 bases and J gave up 8 bases; unmatched junction bases: 15. The CDR3 loop reads CASSQEIAHRGGFGYTF. As DNA, the CDR3 is TGTGCCAGCAGCCAAGAAATTGCTCACAGGGGCGGTTTCGGCTACACCTTC.

The chain recombines TRBV7-2 with TRBJ1-5, with TRBD1 matching over 8 bases. Germline loops: CDR1 SGHTA, CDR2 FQGNSA. This CDR3 region has 16 residues. V shed 5 bases, J shed 6 bases, and the junction held 12 bases outside the gene matches. CDR3 coding DNA: TGTGCCAGCAGCCCTAGCTGGACAGGGATCGGTCAGCCCCAGCATTTT. Its translation: CASSPSWTGIGQPQHF.

This clonotype was counted between two and nine times. The chain joins TRBV20-1 to TRBJ1-6; TRBD1 matches at 8 bases. Per the germline V gene, CDR1 is DFQATT and CDR2 is SNEGSKA (reference sequence). The CDR3 sequence is 16 residues long. J gave up 4 bases and V 0 bases, and 5 bases lay outside the gene matches. The CDR3 coding sequence is TGCAGTGCTAGAGACCCGGACAGGGAATATAATTCACCCCTCCACTTT. This codes for CSARDPDREYNSPLHF.

This clonotype was observed a few times. This chain uses TRBV5-1 with TRBJ2-1, with D tentatively TRBD2 (6 bases). The germline V and J ends were trimmed by 5 bases and 9 bases, with 18 bases remaining between them. Looked up from germline, CDR1 is SGHRS and CDR2 is YFSETQ. The CDR3 has 14 amino acids. In DNA form, the CDR3 reads TGCGCCAGCAGACGCACGACTAGTCTCAGTGAGCAGTTCTTC. Amino acids: CASRRTTSLSEQFF. Filled out from reference TRBV5-1 and TRBJ2-1, the complete variable domain reads KAGVTQTPRYLIKTRGQQVTLSCSPISGHRSVSWYQQTPGQGLQFLFEYFSETQRNKGNFPGRFSGRQFSNSRSEMNVSTLELGDSALYLCASRRTTSLSEQFFGPGTRLTVL.

For this clonotype: This sequence may be a read error, since a much larger clone differs from it by one base. V gene TRBV4-1 combines with J gene TRBJ2-1; possibly TRBD1 or TRBD2 for D (5 bases each). The J call is uncertain, as TRBJ2-7 better fits the DNA end. Germline V CDR1 and CDR2: MGHRA, YSYEKL. CDR3 length equals 16 residues. The CDR3: CASSLRSGPGYNEQYF. The CDR3 DNA reads as TGCGCCAGCAGTCTTCGATCAGGGCCGGGGTACAATGAGCAGTACTTC.

The CDR3 loop reads CASSLSPAGPYEQYF. Written as DNA, the CDR3 is TGTGCCAGCAGTTTAAGCCCAGCGGGGCCCTACGAGCAGTACTTC. This sequence joins TRBV12-3 or TRBV12-4 and TRBJ2-7; 7 bases fit TRBD2. Trimming cost V 2 bases and J 2 bases; bases outside gene matches: 6. This CDR3 has 15 amino acids.

This clonotype was counted between two and nine times. The V call is TRBV6-1, the J call TRBJ1-1; D is unresolved. CDR1 is MNHNS, CDR2 SASEGT, per germline. CDR3 size: 12 residues. The V end lost 8 bases, the J end lost 1 base, and 8 bases lay between the germline ends. CDR3: CASRGGNTEAFF. The DNA for the CDR3 is TGTGCCAGCCGTGGAGGGAACACTGAAGCTTTCTTT.

The genes are TRBV10-3 and TRBJ2-3, with 8 bases identical to TRBD2. The length of the CDR3 is 13 residues. The V gene end was trimmed by 6 bases and the J gene end by 6 bases; junction bases not matched to a gene: 5. Germline assignment: CDR1 ENHRY and CDR2 SYGVKD. In nucleotides, the CDR3 is TGTGCCATCAGGGGCGGGGGGCTTGATACGCAGTATTTT. Translation gives CAIRGGGLDTQYF.

This sequence joins TRBV20-1 and TRBJ2-1, with D unclear. V was cut by 3 bases and J by 7 bases, with 19 bases left in between. The CDR3 runs 15 residues. Germline CDR1 DFQATT, CDR2 SNEGSKA (reference sequence). The CDR3 protein is CSASVTTLNKNEQFF. CDR3 nucleotides: TGCAGTGCTAGCGTCACCACCCTAAATAAGAATGAGCAGTTCTTC.

This clonotype was seen a few times. The V call is TRBV9, the J call TRBJ2-5; TRBD1 might be the D (6 bases). Germline assignment: CDR1 SGDLS and CDR2 YYNGEE. The ends were cut back, 4 bases at V and 5 bases at J, with 15 bases in the middle. The CDR3 has 14 residues. The CDR3 DNA sequence: TGTGCCAGCAGCCCCCGGACAGCAGGGGAGACCCAGTACTTC. It is translated as CASSPRTAGETQYF.